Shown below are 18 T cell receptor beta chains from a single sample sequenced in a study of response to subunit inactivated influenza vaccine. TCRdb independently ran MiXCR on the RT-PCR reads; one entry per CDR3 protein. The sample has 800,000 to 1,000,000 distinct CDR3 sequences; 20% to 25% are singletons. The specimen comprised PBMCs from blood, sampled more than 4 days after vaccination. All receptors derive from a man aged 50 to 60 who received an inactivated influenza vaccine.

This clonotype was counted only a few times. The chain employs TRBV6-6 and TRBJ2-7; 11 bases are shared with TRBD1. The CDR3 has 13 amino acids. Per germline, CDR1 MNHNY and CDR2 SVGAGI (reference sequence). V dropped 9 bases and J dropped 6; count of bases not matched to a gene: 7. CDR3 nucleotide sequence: TGTGCCAGTGAATTCGGGACAGGGGGCGAGCAGTACTTC. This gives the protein CASEFGTGGEQYF.

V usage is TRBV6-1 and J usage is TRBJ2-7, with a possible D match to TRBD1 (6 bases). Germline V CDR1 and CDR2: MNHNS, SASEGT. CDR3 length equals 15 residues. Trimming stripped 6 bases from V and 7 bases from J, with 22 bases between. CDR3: CASSPTGTSTGEQYF. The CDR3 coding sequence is TGTGCCAGCAGCCCGACAGGAACCTCGACGGGAGAGCAGTACTTC.

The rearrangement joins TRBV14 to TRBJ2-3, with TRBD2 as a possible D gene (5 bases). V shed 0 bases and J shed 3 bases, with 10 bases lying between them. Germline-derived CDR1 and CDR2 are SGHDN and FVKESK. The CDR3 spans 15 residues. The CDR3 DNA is TGTGCCAGCAGCCAAGATATGAGAGGGACAGATACGCAGTATTTT. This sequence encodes CASSQDMRGTDTQYF. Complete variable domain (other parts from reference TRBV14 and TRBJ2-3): EAGVTQFPSHSVIEKGQTVTLRCDPISGHDNLYWYRRVMGKEIKFLLHFVKESKQDESGMPNNRFLAERTGGTYSTLKVQPAELEDSGVYFCASSQDMRGTDTQYFGPGTRLTVL.

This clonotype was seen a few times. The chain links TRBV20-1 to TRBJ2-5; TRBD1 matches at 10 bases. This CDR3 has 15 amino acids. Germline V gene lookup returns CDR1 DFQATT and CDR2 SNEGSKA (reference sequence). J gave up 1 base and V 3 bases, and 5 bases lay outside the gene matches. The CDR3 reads CSASGTGDRQETQYF. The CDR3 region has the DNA TGCAGTGCTAGCGGGACAGGGGACCGCCAAGAGACCCAGTACTTC.

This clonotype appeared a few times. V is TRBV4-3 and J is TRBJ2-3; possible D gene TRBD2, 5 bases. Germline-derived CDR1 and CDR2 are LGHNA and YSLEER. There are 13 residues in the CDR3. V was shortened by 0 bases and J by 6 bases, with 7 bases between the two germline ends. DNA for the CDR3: TGCGCCAGCAGCCAAGAATCGGGGGATACGCAGTATTTT. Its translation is CASSQESGDTQYF.

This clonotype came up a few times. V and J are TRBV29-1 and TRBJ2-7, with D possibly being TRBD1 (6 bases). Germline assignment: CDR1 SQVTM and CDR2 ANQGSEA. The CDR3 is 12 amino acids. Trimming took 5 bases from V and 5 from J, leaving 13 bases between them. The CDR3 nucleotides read TGCAGCGTTTTGGGACACCGCCACGAGCAGTACTTC. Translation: CSVLGHRHEQYF.

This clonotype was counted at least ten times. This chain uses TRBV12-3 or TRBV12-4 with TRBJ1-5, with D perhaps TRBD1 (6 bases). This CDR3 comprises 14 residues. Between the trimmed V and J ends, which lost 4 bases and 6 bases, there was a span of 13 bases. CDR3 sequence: CASSSPGEGQPQHF. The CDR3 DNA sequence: TGTGCCAGCAGTTCACCAGGGGAGGGTCAGCCCCAGCATTTT.

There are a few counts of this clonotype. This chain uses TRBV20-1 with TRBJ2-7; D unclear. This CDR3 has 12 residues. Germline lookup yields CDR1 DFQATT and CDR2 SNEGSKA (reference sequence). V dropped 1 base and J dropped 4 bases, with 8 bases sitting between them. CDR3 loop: CSARARTYEQYF. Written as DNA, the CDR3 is TGCAGTGCTAGAGCCAGAACTTACGAGCAGTACTTC.

The CDR3 DNA reads TGTGCCACCAGTGATTTGCTTTCTGGGGATACGCAGTATTTT. It translates to CATSDLLSGDTQYF. V gene TRBV24-1 combines with J gene TRBJ2-3, with D unclear. The CDR3 runs 14 residues. The V gene's germline CDR1 is KGHDR and CDR2 SFDVKD. Deletions cut 0 bases from V and 6 bases from J, with 9 bases between.

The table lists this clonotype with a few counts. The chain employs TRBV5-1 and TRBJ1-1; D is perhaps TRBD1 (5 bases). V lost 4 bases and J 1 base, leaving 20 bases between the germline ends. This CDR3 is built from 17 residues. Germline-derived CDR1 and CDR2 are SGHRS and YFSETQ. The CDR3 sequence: CASSMTGGAGKNTEAFF. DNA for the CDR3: TGCGCCAGCAGCATGACGGGAGGGGCAGGGAAGAACACTGAAGCTTTCTTT.

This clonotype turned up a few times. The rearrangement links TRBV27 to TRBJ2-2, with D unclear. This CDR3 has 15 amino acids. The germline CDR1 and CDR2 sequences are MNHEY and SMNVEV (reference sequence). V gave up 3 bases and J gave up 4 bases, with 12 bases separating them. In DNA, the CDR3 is TGTGCCAGCAGTTTGCAGCCCTTCCCCACCGGGGAGCTGTTTTTT. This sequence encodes CASSLQPFPTGELFF.

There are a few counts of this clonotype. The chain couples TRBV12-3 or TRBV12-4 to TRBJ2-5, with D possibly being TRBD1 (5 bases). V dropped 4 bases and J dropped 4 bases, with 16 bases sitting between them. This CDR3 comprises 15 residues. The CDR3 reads CASSSSKDSLETQYF. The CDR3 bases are TGTGCCAGCAGTTCCTCGAAAGACAGCCTAGAGACCCAGTACTTC.

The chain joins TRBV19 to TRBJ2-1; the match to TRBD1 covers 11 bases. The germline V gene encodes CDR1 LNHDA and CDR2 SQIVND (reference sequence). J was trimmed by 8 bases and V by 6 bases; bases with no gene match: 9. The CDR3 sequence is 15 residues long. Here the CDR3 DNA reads TGTGCCAGTAGCTCCGGGACAGGGGGTCTCTATGAGCAGTTCTTC. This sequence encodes CASSSGTGGLYEQFF.

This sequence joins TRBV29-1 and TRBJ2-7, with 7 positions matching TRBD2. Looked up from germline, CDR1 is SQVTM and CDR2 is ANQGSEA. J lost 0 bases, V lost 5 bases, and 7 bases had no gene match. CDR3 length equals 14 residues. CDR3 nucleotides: TGCAGCGTTCGGGGCGGCGGGAGCTCCTACGAGCAGTACTTC. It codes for CSVRGGGSSYEQYF.

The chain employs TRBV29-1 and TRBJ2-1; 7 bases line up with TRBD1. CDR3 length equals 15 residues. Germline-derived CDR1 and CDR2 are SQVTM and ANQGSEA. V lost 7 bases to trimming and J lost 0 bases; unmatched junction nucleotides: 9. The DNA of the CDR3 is TGCAGCGGTAAGGGGGCGCAAAGCTCCTACAATGAGCAGTTCTTC. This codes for CSGKGAQSSYNEQFF.

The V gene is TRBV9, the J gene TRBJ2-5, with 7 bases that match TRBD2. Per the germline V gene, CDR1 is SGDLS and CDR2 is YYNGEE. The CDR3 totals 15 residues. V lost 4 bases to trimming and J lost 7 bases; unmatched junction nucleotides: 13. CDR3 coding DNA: TGTGCCAGCAGCCCGCGTACGGGAGGAAGCGGGACCCAGTACTTC. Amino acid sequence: CASSPRTGGSGTQYF.

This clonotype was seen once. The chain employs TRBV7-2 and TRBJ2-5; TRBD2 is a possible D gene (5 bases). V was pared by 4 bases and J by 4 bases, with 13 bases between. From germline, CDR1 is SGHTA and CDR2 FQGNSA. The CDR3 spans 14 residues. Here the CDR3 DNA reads TGTGCCAGCAGCTCTCGGGGATCGCCAGAGACCCAGTACTTC. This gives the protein CASSSRGSPETQYF.

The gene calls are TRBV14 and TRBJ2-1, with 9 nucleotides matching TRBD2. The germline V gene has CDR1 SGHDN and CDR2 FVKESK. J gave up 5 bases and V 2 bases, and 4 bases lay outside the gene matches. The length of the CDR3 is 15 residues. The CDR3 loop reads CASSQMGLANNEQFF. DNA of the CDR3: TGTGCCAGCAGCCAAATGGGACTAGCTAACAATGAGCAGTTCTTC.